The rows below give T cell receptor beta chains drawn from one sample of a study of shared T cell receptors in the human thymus. Produced via immunoSEQ multiplex PCR; TCRdb's table is partial and in-frame only. The sample has about 660,000 clones; over 75% are singletons. These data also featured in a second study, about human thymus T cells.

The sample taken for sequencing was thymocytes. These receptors were taken from a boy younger than two with a congenital heart defect. The CDR3 runs from the conserved cysteine through the conserved F or W. Fields, in order: J gene, V gene, D gene, clone size, CDR3 protein, CDR3 DNA. D genes are given only for firm matches. Rows give clone size only sometimes, using once, few, many, or a class for an expanded clone.

j_call: TRBJ1-5; v_call: TRBV27; d_call: -; clone_size: -; cdr3_aa: CASSLSNRFDEPQHF; cdr3_nt: TGTGCCAGCAGTTTATCGAACAGGTTCGATGAGCCCCAGCATTTT
j_call: TRBJ2-3; v_call: TRBV4-2; d_call: -; clone_size: -; cdr3_aa: CASSRGLNSTDTQYF; cdr3_nt: TGTGCCAGCAGCCGTGGACTGAATAGCACAGATACGCAGTATTTT
j_call: TRBJ2-7; v_call: TRBV7-2; d_call: -; clone_size: once; cdr3_aa: CASSYESSYEQYF; cdr3_nt: TGTGCCAGCAGCTACGAGAGCTCCTACGAGCAGTACTTC
j_call: TRBJ2-7; v_call: TRBV4-1; d_call: -; clone_size: -; cdr3_aa: CASSQDASDYEQYF; cdr3_nt: TGCGCCAGCAGCCAAGATGCCTCAGACTACGAGCAGTACTTC
j_call: TRBJ2-1; v_call: TRBV21-1; d_call: -; clone_size: -; cdr3_aa: CASSKGLGGGQTRSSYNEQFF; cdr3_nt: TGTGCCAGCAGCAAAGGGCTAGGGGGCGGGCAGACTCGGAGCTCCTACAATGAGCAGTTCTTC
j_call: TRBJ2-3; v_call: TRBV25-1; d_call: TRBD2; clone_size: -; cdr3_aa: CASSGGTSGPVTDTQYF; cdr3_nt: TGTGCCAGCAGTGGAGGGACTAGCGGGCCAGTCACAGATACGCAGTATTTT
j_call: TRBJ2-3; v_call: TRBV29-1; d_call: -; clone_size: -; cdr3_aa: CSVPVSTDTQYF; cdr3_nt: TGCAGCGTCCCCGTGTCCACAGATACGCAGTATTTT
j_call: TRBJ2-6; v_call: TRBV4-2; d_call: TRBD1; clone_size: -; cdr3_aa: CASSSPGQLRSGANVLTF; cdr3_nt: TGTGCCAGCAGCTCACCGGGACAGCTTCGCTCTGGGGCCAACGTCCTGACTTTC
j_call: TRBJ1-4; v_call: TRBV7-2; d_call: -; clone_size: -; cdr3_aa: CASSSRTADNEKLFF; cdr3_nt: TGTGCCAGCAGCTCCCGGACAGCTGATAATGAAAAACTGTTTTTT
j_call: TRBJ2-5; v_call: TRBV29-1; d_call: TRBD2; clone_size: -; cdr3_aa: CSVEDGAGGQETQYF; cdr3_nt: TGCAGCGTTGAAGATGGAGCGGGAGGGCAAGAGACCCAGTACTTC
j_call: TRBJ2-1; v_call: TRBV7-6; d_call: TRBD2; clone_size: -; cdr3_aa: CASRQLLAGIYNEQFF; cdr3_nt: TGTGCCAGCAGACAACTTCTAGCGGGGATCTACAATGAGCAGTTCTTC
j_call: TRBJ2-1; v_call: TRBV7-2; d_call: -; clone_size: -; cdr3_aa: CASSSRGSYNEQFF; cdr3_nt: TGTGCCAGCAGCTCAAGGGGGTCATACAATGAGCAGTTCTTC
j_call: TRBJ2-6; v_call: TRBV18; d_call: -; clone_size: -; cdr3_aa: CASSQQGDSGANVLTF; cdr3_nt: TGTGCCAGCTCACAACAGGGAGACTCTGGGGCCAACGTCCTGACTTTC
j_call: TRBJ2-7; v_call: TRBV12-5; d_call: -; clone_size: -; cdr3_aa: CASASFSTRGRVSEQYF; cdr3_nt: TGTGCTAGTGCTTCCTTTTCTACGCGGGGGCGTGTAAGCGAGCAGTACTTC
j_call: TRBJ2-1; v_call: TRBV28; d_call: TRBD2; clone_size: once; cdr3_aa: CASSRGSSAGKENEQFF; cdr3_nt: TGTGCCAGCAGCCGCGGGTCTTCAGCGGGAAAAGAAAATGAGCAGTTCTTC
j_call: TRBJ2-6; v_call: TRBV30; d_call: -; clone_size: -; cdr3_aa: CAWGNSRGANVLTF; cdr3_nt: TGTGCCTGGGGAAACAGCCGGGGGGCCAACGTCCTGACTTTC
j_call: TRBJ2-7; v_call: TRBV11-2; d_call: -; clone_size: -; cdr3_aa: CASSLPRGWRDEQYF; cdr3_nt: TGTGCCAGCAGCTTGCCACGGGGATGGAGGGACGAGCAGTACTTC
j_call: TRBJ1-2; v_call: TRBV18; d_call: -; clone_size: -; cdr3_aa: CASSQDKGGYTF; cdr3_nt: TGTGCCAGCTCACAGGACAAGGGTGGCTACACCTTC
j_call: TRBJ1-1; v_call: TRBV6-6; d_call: -; clone_size: once; cdr3_aa: CASSSGTSNTEAFF; cdr3_nt: TGTGCCAGCAGCTCGGGGACATCGAACACTGAAGCTTTCTTT
j_call: TRBJ2-7; v_call: TRBV27; d_call: -; clone_size: -; cdr3_aa: CASSLAPGAYEQYF; cdr3_nt: TGTGCCAGCAGTTTAGCTCCAGGTGCCTACGAGCAGTACTTC
j_call: TRBJ1-5; v_call: TRBV19; d_call: TRBD1; clone_size: -; cdr3_aa: CASIAQGGNQPQHF; cdr3_nt: TGTGCCAGTATCGCACAGGGGGGGAATCAGCCCCAGCATTTT
j_call: TRBJ2-7; v_call: TRBV13; d_call: -; clone_size: -; cdr3_aa: CASSTTRTHEQYF; cdr3_nt: TGTGCCAGCAGCACGACTAGGACCCACGAGCAGTACTTC
j_call: TRBJ2-7; v_call: TRBV5-1; d_call: TRBD2; clone_size: -; cdr3_aa: CASSSPGGGPHEQYF; cdr3_nt: TGCGCCAGCAGCTCCCCTGGGGGAGGGCCCCACGAGCAGTACTTC
j_call: TRBJ1-2; v_call: TRBV29-1; d_call: -; clone_size: once; cdr3_aa: CSVEEQNYGYTF; cdr3_nt: TGCAGCGTTGAAGAGCAGAACTATGGCTACACCTTC
j_call: TRBJ2-7; v_call: TRBV7-6; d_call: TRBD2; clone_size: -; cdr3_aa: CASAGLLRGDEQYF; cdr3_nt: TGTGCCAGCGCGGGACTTCTTCGGGGGGACGAGCAGTACTTC
j_call: TRBJ2-7; v_call: TRBV2; d_call: TRBD2; clone_size: -; cdr3_aa: CASGRRRESSYEQYF; cdr3_nt: TGTGCCAGCGGCAGAAGGCGGGAGAGCTCCTACGAGCAGTACTTC
j_call: TRBJ2-5; v_call: TRBV4-3; d_call: -; clone_size: -; cdr3_aa: CASSPGDSGETQYF; cdr3_nt: TGCGCCAGCAGCCCTGGAGATAGTGGGGAGACCCAGTACTTC
j_call: TRBJ1-3; v_call: TRBV28; d_call: TRBD1; clone_size: few; cdr3_aa: CASSSGTGFAGNTIYF; cdr3_nt: TGTGCCAGCAGCTCCGGGACAGGGTTTGCTGGAAACACCATATATTTT
j_call: TRBJ2-7; v_call: TRBV13; d_call: -; clone_size: -; cdr3_aa: CASSLGAPSSRSYEQYF; cdr3_nt: TGTGCCAGCAGCTTAGGGGCCCCGAGTAGCCGCTCCTACGAGCAGTACTTC
j_call: TRBJ2-3; v_call: TRBV5-1; d_call: -; clone_size: -; cdr3_aa: CASSLDRLASDTQYF; cdr3_nt: TGCGCCAGCAGCTTGGATCGTCTAGCTTCGGATACGCAGTATTTT
j_call: TRBJ2-7; v_call: TRBV5-1; d_call: -; clone_size: -; cdr3_aa: CASSLVPLSSYEQYF; cdr3_nt: TGCGCCAGCAGCTTGGTTCCCCTGAGCTCCTACGAGCAGTACTTC
j_call: TRBJ2-2; v_call: TRBV15; d_call: TRBD2; clone_size: -; cdr3_aa: CATSRGRWTSGPADTGELFF; cdr3_nt: TGTGCCACCAGCAGAGGAAGGTGGACTAGCGGACCCGCGGACACCGGGGAGCTGTTTTTT
j_call: TRBJ1-4; v_call: TRBV19; d_call: -; clone_size: few; cdr3_aa: CASSIVSREEHFNEKLFF; cdr3_nt: TGTGCCAGTAGTATAGTTTCTAGAGAGGAACACTTTAATGAAAAACTGTTTTTT
j_call: TRBJ2-7; v_call: TRBV27; d_call: TRBD2; clone_size: -; cdr3_aa: CASSSGTSGSLDEQYF; cdr3_nt: TGTGCCAGCAGTTCCGGGACTAGCGGGAGTTTGGACGAGCAGTACTTC
j_call: TRBJ2-7; v_call: TRBV13; d_call: TRBD1; clone_size: -; cdr3_aa: CASSSTRQGTYEQYF; cdr3_nt: TGTGCCAGCAGTTCTACTAGACAGGGGACCTACGAGCAGTACTTC
j_call: TRBJ2-7; v_call: TRBV27; d_call: TRBD2; clone_size: -; cdr3_aa: CASSHWGSGLAGGPPYEQYF; cdr3_nt: TGTGCCAGCAGCCATTGGGGATCTGGACTAGCGGGAGGGCCGCCCTACGAGCAGTACTTC
j_call: TRBJ2-3; v_call: TRBV5-1; d_call: TRBD1; clone_size: -; cdr3_aa: CASSSGQGVSTQYF; cdr3_nt: TGCGCCAGCAGCTCCGGACAGGGGGTTTCTACGCAGTATTTT
j_call: TRBJ2-1; v_call: TRBV4-3; d_call: -; clone_size: few; cdr3_aa: CASSLGGKEQFF; cdr3_nt: TGCGCCAGCAGCCTCGGAGGGAAGGAGCAGTTCTTC
j_call: TRBJ1-3; v_call: TRBV25-1; d_call: TRBD1; clone_size: -; cdr3_aa: CASSEAPGTGLRNTIYF; cdr3_nt: TGTGCCAGCAGTGAAGCCCCCGGGACAGGATTGCGAAACACCATATATTTT
j_call: TRBJ1-2; v_call: TRBV4-3; d_call: -; clone_size: -; cdr3_aa: CASSQVRGNYGYTF; cdr3_nt: TGCGCCAGCAGCCAAGTCCGGGGTAACTATGGCTACACCTTC
j_call: TRBJ2-2; v_call: TRBV4-1; d_call: -; clone_size: -; cdr3_aa: CASSPLRLGLINTGELFF; cdr3_nt: TGCGCCAGCAGCCCGCTACGACTAGGATTGATTAACACCGGGGAGCTGTTTTTT
j_call: TRBJ1-2; v_call: TRBV4-3; d_call: TRBD1; clone_size: -; cdr3_aa: CASSLATGTGSYGYTF; cdr3_nt: TGCGCCAGCAGCCTTGCGACCGGGACAGGAAGCTATGGCTACACCTTC
j_call: TRBJ1-5; v_call: TRBV6-1; d_call: TRBD1; clone_size: -; cdr3_aa: CASSARDRRFSNQPQHF; cdr3_nt: TGTGCCAGCAGTGCCCGGGACAGAAGGTTTAGCAATCAGCCCCAGCATTTT
j_call: TRBJ2-5; v_call: TRBV15; d_call: -; clone_size: few; cdr3_aa: CATSRGVGQQETQYF; cdr3_nt: TGTGCCACCAGCAGAGGGGTGGGGCAGCAAGAGACCCAGTACTTC
j_call: TRBJ2-7; v_call: TRBV10-3; d_call: -; clone_size: -; cdr3_aa: CAISESVGGDLYEQYF; cdr3_nt: TGTGCCATCAGTGAGTCGGTGGGGGGAGACCTTTACGAGCAGTACTTC
j_call: TRBJ1-3; v_call: TRBV5-6; d_call: TRBD1; clone_size: -; cdr3_aa: CASSLGTGQGKTGGNTIYF; cdr3_nt: TGTGCCAGCAGCTTGGGAACCGGACAGGGGAAAACTGGAGGAAACACCATATATTTT
j_call: TRBJ2-7; v_call: TRBV4-3; d_call: TRBD2; clone_size: -; cdr3_aa: CASSQDASGRVNYEQYF; cdr3_nt: TGCGCCAGCAGCCAAGATGCTAGCGGGAGGGTAAACTACGAGCAGTACTTC
j_call: TRBJ2-5; v_call: TRBV10-2; d_call: TRBD1; clone_size: -; cdr3_aa: CASRDRAVQKTQYF; cdr3_nt: TGCGCCAGCAGGGACAGGGCGGTGCAAAAGACCCAGTACTTC
j_call: TRBJ2-3; v_call: TRBV18; d_call: TRBD2; clone_size: -; cdr3_aa: CASSRGSLISGRRNTQYF; cdr3_nt: TGTGCCAGCTCACGCGGCAGTCTCATCAGCGGGAGGCGGAATACGCAGTATTTT
j_call: TRBJ1-3; v_call: TRBV6-5; d_call: TRBD1; clone_size: -; cdr3_aa: CASTTPDRVGNTIYF; cdr3_nt: TGTGCCAGCACTACACCCGACAGGGTTGGAAACACCATATATTTT
j_call: TRBJ2-1; v_call: TRBV25-1; d_call: -; clone_size: -; cdr3_aa: CASSDGQGGDEQFF; cdr3_nt: TGTGCCAGCAGTGACGGCCAGGGGGGAGATGAGCAGTTCTTC